Detailed here is one TCR beta chain. The participants were between roughly 18 and 89 years old and came from 24 US areas. Clinical history as reported by participants underpinned cohort assignment. CDR1 MNHEY and CDR2 SVGAGI come from the germline V gene. Unmatched junction bases numbered 9, after V lost 5 bases and J lost 10 bases. CDR3 size: 14 residues. The sample belongs to a study of blood T cell repertoires in COVID-19. The wider study: Nucleic acid was either cDNA or gDNA, and it came from T cells, B-cell-depleted T cells, or PBMCs.

Authors' processing steps: Amplification with reference gene primers provided the estimates of nucleated cell counts. Data came from immunoSEQ multiplex PCR; TCRdb stores just in-frame clones and leaves some out. The D gene and trimming were derived from the DNA, and the V and J assignments and clone size from that table. The table includes about 480,000 clones, approximately 87% detected once. The receptor was isolated from a woman between 35 and 50 years old who had recovered from COVID-19. The sample consisted of PBMCs or T cells enriched from blood (not recorded which). The J gene is TRBJ1-4, the V gene TRBV6-5, with TRBD1 matching over 8 bases. The CDR3 nucleotides read TGTGCCAGCAGTCCTCCGGGACAGGACGGAAAACTGTTTTTT. It is translated as CASSPPGQDGKLFF.